Below, 15 T cell receptor beta chains from the same sample are listed, as sequenced in a study of identical twins. TCRdb re-called the 5' RACE reads through MiXCR, storing one row per CDR3 protein. The repertoire holds 550,000 to 800,000 distinct CDR3 sequences, 7% to 7.5% seen once, with about 1.5% in the top ten. A further study also used this sample, focusing on yellow fever vaccine responses in identical twins.

The sequenced material came from PBMCs. The receptor set was obtained from a woman under 30 in good health.

The rearrangement uses TRBV5-1 and TRBJ2-3; 8 nucleotides align to TRBD2. Trimming removed 5 bases from V and 1 base from J; junction bases left unmatched: 6. The germline V gene has CDR1 SGHRS and CDR2 YFSETQ. The CDR3 spans 15 residues. In DNA, the CDR3 is TGCGCCAGCAGGGTTAGCGGGGTCCGCACAGATACGCAGTATTTT. It codes for CASRVSGVRTDTQYF.

The chain employs TRBV20-1 and TRBJ2-3; D might be TRBD2 (7 bases). The CDR3 covers 14 residues. Germline CDR1 reads DFQATT; CDR2 reads SNEGSKA (reference sequence). The V and J ends lost 5 bases and 5 bases respectively, with 17 bases between them. CDR3 in amino acids: CSAETRGREDTQYF. CDR3 DNA: TGCAGTGCTGAAACGAGGGGGAGGGAAGATACGCAGTATTTT.

This clonotype was observed a handful of times. The V gene is TRBV11-2, the J gene TRBJ2-2; no definite D call. The CDR3 consists of 15 residues. Germline V gene data show CDR1 as SGHAT and CDR2 as FQNNGV. V was trimmed by 2 bases and J by 1 base, leaving 8 bases between them. CDR3 amino acids: CASSLSLWNTGELFF. The CDR3 region has the DNA TGTGCCAGCAGCTTAAGTCTCTGGAACACCGGGGAGCTGTTTTTT.

This clonotype has just a few counts. This chain uses TRBV3-1 with TRBJ2-1, with unresolved D. Germline CDR1 is LGHDT and CDR2 is YNNKEL (reference sequence). CDR3 length equals 12 residues. With 4 bases removed from V and 6 bases from J, the gap between germline ends came to 7 bases. In DNA, the CDR3 is TGTGCCAGCAGCCGAGTGGTCAATGAGCAGTTCTTC. Translated, it gives CASSRVVNEQFF.

This clonotype was counted ten times or more. The chain couples TRBV7-9 to TRBJ1-1, with D unclear. The ends were cut back, 7 bases at V and 0 bases at J, with 12 bases in the middle. The CDR3 consists of 14 residues. Germline CDR1 reads SEHNR; CDR2 reads FQNEAQ (reference sequence). CDR3 region: CASIPGDLNTEAFF. CDR3 DNA sequence: TGTGCCAGCATCCCGGGAGATTTGAACACTGAAGCTTTCTTT.

This clonotype has a handful of counts. The chain couples TRBV7-9 to TRBJ2-5; D gene unclear. Per germline, CDR1 SEHNR and CDR2 FQNEAQ (reference sequence). V lost 6 bases to trimming and J lost 5 bases, with 10 bases between them. The CDR3 length is 12 residues. The CDR3 DNA is TGTGCCAGCAGACCCGGCTGGGAGACCCAGTACTTC. It codes for CASRPGWETQYF.

The J gene is TRBJ2-7, the V gene TRBV6-2 or TRBV6-3; 10 nucleotides align to TRBD2. This CDR3 has 14 residues. Germline V gene lookup returns CDR1 MNHEY and CDR2 SVGEGT. The V gene end was trimmed by 6 bases and the J gene end by 3 bases; junction bases not matched to a gene: 5. The CDR3 sequence: CASRVAGGVYEQYF. The CDR3 DNA reads as TGTGCCAGCAGGGTAGCGGGAGGAGTCTACGAGCAGTACTTC.

This clonotype was seen ten or more times. The rearrangement links TRBV5-1 to TRBJ2-2, with D tentatively TRBD1 or TRBD2 (5 bases each). CDR3 length: 15 residues. The V gene's germline CDR1 is SGHRS and CDR2 YFSETQ. Trimming pared 0 bases from V and 0 bases from J, leaving 6 bases between. The CDR3 DNA is TGCGCCAGCAGCTTGGGGGACCCGAACACCGGGGAGCTGTTTTTT. This codes for CASSLGDPNTGELFF. Full variable domain (outside the CDR3, taken from reference TRBV5-1 and TRBJ2-2): KAGVTQTPRYLIKTRGQQVTLSCSPISGHRSVSWYQQTPGQGLQFLFEYFSETQRNKGNFPGRFSGRQFSNSRSEMNVSTLELGDSALYLCASSLGDPNTGELFFGEGSRLTVL.

This clonotype has at least ten counts. The chain recombines TRBV28 with TRBJ1-3, with TRBD1 matching 9 bases. The CDR3 has 14 residues. J lost 9 bases, V lost 6 bases, and 9 bases had no gene match. CDR1 and CDR2 (germline): MDHEN, SYDVKM. The CDR3 coding sequence is TGTGCCAGCAGACCGGGACAGGGAAGGGGCACCATATATTTT. Its translation is CASRPGQGRGTIYF.

This clonotype was detected a few times. The rearrangement uses TRBV7-9 and TRBJ2-3, with 8 nucleotides matching TRBD1. The J segment lost 4 bases and the V segment lost 3 bases, leaving 9 bases of the junction unmatched. The CDR3 spans 16 residues. Germline loops: CDR1 SEHNR, CDR2 FQNEAQ (reference sequence). The CDR3 nucleotides are TGTGCCAGCAGCTTGGCTATGTTACAGGGGGCAGATACGCAGTATTTT. Translated: CASSLAMLQGADTQYF.

This clonotype was seen at least ten times. The chain combines TRBV12-3 or TRBV12-4 with TRBJ1-1, with 7 bases matching TRBD1. The CDR3 is 14 amino acids. The junction had 11 bases not matched to a gene; V was cut back by 6 bases and J by 7 bases. The CDR3 region has the DNA TGTGCCAGCAGCAACACTGACAGGGTGATTGAAGCTTTCTTT. Translating it yields CASSNTDRVIEAFF.

The V call is TRBV7-6, the J call TRBJ1-6, with 9 bases matching TRBD1. CDR3 length: 17 amino acids. V shed 0 bases and J 3 bases; nucleotides not matched to a gene: 3. Per germline, CDR1 SGHVS and CDR2 FNYEAQ. CDR3 DNA sequence: TGTGCCAGCAGCTTAGCATCGGGACAGGGCTATAATTCACCCCTCCACTTT. Translating gives CASSLASGQGYNSPLHF.

This clonotype was detected only a few times. J is TRBJ2-7 and V is TRBV18; a weak D match, TRBD1 (6 bases). The germline V and J ends were trimmed by 5 bases and 2 bases, with 13 bases remaining between them. CDR3 length: 14 residues. The germline gives CDR1 KGHSH, CDR2 LQKENI. As DNA, the CDR3 is TGTGCCAGCTCAAGCGAACAGGGAACCTACGAGCAGTACGTC. It codes for CASSSEQGTYEQYV.

This clonotype has a count of ten or more. The chain joins TRBV3-1 to TRBJ1-2; 7 bases line up with TRBD1. This CDR3 is 14 amino acids long. With V trimmed by 4 bases and J by 2 bases, 4 bases remained unmatched. Germline-derived CDR1 and CDR2 are LGHDT and YNNKEL (reference sequence). The CDR3 region has the DNA TGTGCCAGCAGCCGGACAGGCGCGAACTATGGCTACACCTTC. Protein product: CASSRTGANYGYTF.

This clonotype has a handful of counts. The chain is built from TRBV24-1 and TRBJ2-5; TRBD1 agrees at 8 bases. J lost 4 bases, V lost 1 base, and 10 bases had no gene match. The germline V gene encodes CDR1 KGHDR and CDR2 SFDVKD. There are 17 residues in the CDR3. The CDR3 protein is CATSDLGGQGSTETQYF. The CDR3 nucleotides are TGTGCCACCAGTGATTTAGGTGGACAGGGTAGTACAGAGACCCAGTACTTC.